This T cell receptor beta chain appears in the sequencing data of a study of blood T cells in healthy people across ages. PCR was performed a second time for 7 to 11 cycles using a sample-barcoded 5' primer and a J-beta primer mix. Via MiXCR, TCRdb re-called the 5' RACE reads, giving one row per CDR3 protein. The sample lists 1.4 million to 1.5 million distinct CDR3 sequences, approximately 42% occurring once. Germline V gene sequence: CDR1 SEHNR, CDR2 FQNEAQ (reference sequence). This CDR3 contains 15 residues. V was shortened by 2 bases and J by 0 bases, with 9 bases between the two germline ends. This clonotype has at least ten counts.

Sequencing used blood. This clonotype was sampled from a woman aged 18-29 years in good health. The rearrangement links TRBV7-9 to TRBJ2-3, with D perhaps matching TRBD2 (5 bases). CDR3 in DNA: TGTGCCAGCAGCTTACGGGATCCTAGCACAGATACGCAGTATTTT. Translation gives CASSLRDPSTDTQYF. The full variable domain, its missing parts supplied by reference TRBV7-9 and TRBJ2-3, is DTGVSQNPRHKITKRGQNVTFRCDPISEHNRLYWYRQTLGQGPEFLTYFQNEAQLEKSRLLSDRFSAERPKGSFSTLEIQRTEQGDSAMYLCASSLRDPSTDTQYFGPGTRLTVL.